Listed here are 10 T cell receptor beta chains from one sample, sequenced in a study of technical replicates of blood from several donors. Profiling relied on immunoSEQ multiplex PCR, and the TCRdb table lists in-frame clones only, not all of them. Counted here are 80,000 to 95,000 clones, around 94% occurring once; the ten biggest clones make up 0.26%. The sample comprised T cells isolated from PBMCs. The receptors were gathered from a human donor in good health.

The chain is built from TRBV27 and TRBJ2-7; D gene ambiguous. This CDR3 region has 13 residues. Trimming pared 2 bases from V and 3 bases from J, leaving 8 bases between. CDR1 and CDR2 (germline): MNHEY, SMNVEV (reference sequence). The DNA for the CDR3 is TGTGCCAGCAGTTTAGGCAGAAACTACGAGCAGTACTTC. Amino acid sequence: CASSLGRNYEQYF.

This sequence joins TRBV2 and TRBJ1-4, with 9 positions matching TRBD1. The ends lost 8 bases at V and 3 bases at J; junction bases unmatched: 1. From germline, CDR1 is SNHLY and CDR2 FYNNEI. The CDR3 is 13 amino acids. As DNA, the CDR3 is TGTGCCAGCCGGGACAGGGCTAATGAAAAACTGTTTTTT. Translation gives CASRDRANEKLFF.

The J gene is TRBJ1-4, the V gene TRBV4-1; no clear D gene. Germline CDR1 MGHRA, CDR2 YSYEKL. V was clipped by 6 bases and J by 3 bases, with 11 bases between them. The CDR3 contains 14 residues. CDR3 in DNA: TGCGCCAGCAGGAACGGGGTATCTAATGAAAAACTGTTTTTT. This translates into CASRNGVSNEKLFF.

This chain connects TRBV27 to TRBJ1-2; D is possibly TRBD1 (6 bases). Trimming pared 6 bases from V and 6 bases from J, leaving 20 bases between. This CDR3 region has 15 residues. The V gene's germline CDR1 is MNHEY and CDR2 SMNVEV (reference sequence). The CDR3 nucleotides are TGTGCCAGCAGCACTCCCGGGACACCTCTGGATGGCTACACCTTC. Its translation: CASSTPGTPLDGYTF.

The rearrangement uses TRBV7-2 and TRBJ2-1; D is perhaps TRBD1 (5 bases). V was clipped by 5 bases and J by 2 bases, with 13 bases between them. The CDR3 is 15 residues long. Germline assignment: CDR1 SGHTA and CDR2 FQGNSA. The CDR3 DNA follows: TGTGCCAGCAGCCCCGCGCAGGGCCCCTACAATGAGCAGTTCTTC. Amino acids: CASSPAQGPYNEQFF.

The CDR3 DNA sequence: TGTGCCAGCAGCTTTAACACAGATACGCAGTATTTT. Translated: CASSFNTDTQYF. The chain links TRBV11-2 to TRBJ2-3; unclear D gene. CDR3 length equals 12 residues. The V end lost 3 bases, the J end lost 2 bases, and 3 bases lay between the germline ends. CDR1 is SGHAT and CDR2 is FQNNGV in the germline V gene.

This chain links TRBV4-2 with TRBJ2-3, with no clear D. The CDR3 is 14 residues long. V gave up 3 bases and J gave up 2 bases, with 9 bases separating them. CDR1 and CDR2 from the germline V gene are LGHNA and YNFKEQ. The CDR3 DNA reads TGTGCCAGCAGCCAGGGCAGCCTCACAGATACGCAGTATTTT. Amino acids: CASSQGSLTDTQYF.

The J gene is TRBJ2-1, the V gene TRBV11-3; TRBD2 aligns across 9 bases. The CDR3 loop spans 15 amino acids. The germline gives CDR1 SGHNT, CDR2 YENEEA. The V gene end was trimmed by 3 bases and the J gene end by 5 bases; junction bases not matched to a gene: 5. The CDR3: CASSFSGRGNNEQFF. CDR3 nucleotide sequence: TGTGCCAGCAGCTTTAGCGGGAGAGGGAACAATGAGCAGTTCTTC.

CDR3 nucleotide sequence: TGCGCCAGCAGCCAAGGTAGTTTCACAGATACGCAGTATTTT. Protein: CASSQGSFTDTQYF. The chain employs TRBV4-1 and TRBJ2-3; D ambiguous. The V gene's germline CDR1 is MGHRA and CDR2 YSYEKL. This CDR3 has 14 amino acids. V lost 1 base and J lost 2, with 7 bases in between.

The chain joins TRBV10-1 to TRBJ2-1; 7 bases are shared with TRBD2. CDR1 WNHNN and CDR2 SYGVQD come from the germline V gene (reference sequence). Losses at the gene ends were 0 bases for V and 4 bases for J; bases not matched to a gene: 3. The CDR3 sequence is 15 residues long. The CDR3 nucleotides are TGCGCCAGCAGTGAGTCCGGGGGGTCGTACAATGAGCAGTTCTTC. Amino acids: CASSESGGSYNEQFF.